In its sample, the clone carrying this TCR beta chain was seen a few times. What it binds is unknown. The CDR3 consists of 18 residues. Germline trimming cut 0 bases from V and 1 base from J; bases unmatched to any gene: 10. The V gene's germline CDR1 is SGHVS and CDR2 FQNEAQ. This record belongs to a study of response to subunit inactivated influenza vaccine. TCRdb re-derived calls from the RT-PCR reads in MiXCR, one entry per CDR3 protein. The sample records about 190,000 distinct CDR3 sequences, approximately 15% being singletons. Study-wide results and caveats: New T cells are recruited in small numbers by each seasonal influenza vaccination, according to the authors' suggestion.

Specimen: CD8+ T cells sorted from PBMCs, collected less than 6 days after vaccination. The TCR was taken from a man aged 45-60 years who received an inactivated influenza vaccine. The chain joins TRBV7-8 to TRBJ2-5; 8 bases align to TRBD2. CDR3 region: CASSLALAAGEGQETQYF. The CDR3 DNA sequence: TGTGCCAGCAGCTTAGCCCTCGCAGCGGGAGAGGGCCAAGAGACCCAGTACTTC.